Listed below are T cell receptor beta chains from one sample, sequenced in a study of T cells in Graves' hyperthyroidism and ophthalmopathy. In TCRdb, the multiplex PCR reads were re-called with MiXCR into one record per CDR3 protein. The table lists hundreds of thousands of distinct CDR3 sequences, approximately 42% of them singletons, with approximately 6.8% in the top ten. Sequencing was performed on peripheral blood or thyroid tissue (not recorded which). These receptors all stem from an adult man with Graves' disease, either hyperthyroidism or ophthalmopathy (not recorded which). CDR3s include the opening cysteine and the closing phenylalanine or tryptophan. A D gene is named only where the DNA matches it firmly. Clone sizes are given selectively: once, few, many, or a class where the clone is expanded.

abundance	d_gene	v_gene	j_gene	CDR3nt	CDR3aa
many	NA	TRBV2	TRBJ1-2	TGTGCCACCGGACAGCAATCGAACTATGGCTACACCTTC	CATGQQSNYGYTF
few	NA	TRBV7-8	TRBJ2-5	TGCGCCAGCAGCCAAGCTCCCGGTCAGCAAGAGACCCAGTACTTC	CASSQAPGQQETQYF
few	NA	TRBV6-5	TRBJ1-1	TGTGCCAGCAGACCCTCACAGGGATGGAACACTGAAGCTTTCTTT	CASRPSQGWNTEAFF
many	NA	TRBV19	TRBJ1-1	TGTGCCAGTAGTATCGGGGGCTCGAACACTGAAGCTTTCTTT	CASSIGGSNTEAFF
few	NA	TRBV10-3	TRBJ1-1	TGTGCCAGCAGGACACGGGACACAGGAGGACAAGCTTTCTTT	CASRTRDTGGQAFF
NA	NA	TRBV11-1	TRBJ2-7	TGTGCCAGCAGCTTAGCGAGCTCCTACAATGAGCAGTACTTC	CASSLASSYNEQYF
NA	TRBD1	TRBV7-2	TRBJ1-5	TGCGCCAGCAGCACCCGACAGGGGGCTCAGCAGCCCCAGCATTTT	CASSTRQGAQQPQHF
NA	NA	TRBV13	TRBJ1-3	TGTACCAGCAGCTTTGGGGGGACTGGAAACACCATATATTTT	CTSSFGGTGNTIYF
many	NA	TRBV24-1	TRBJ1-1	TGTGCCACCAGGGGGATGAACACTGAAGCTTTCTTT	CATRGMNTEAFF
few	NA	TRBV9	TRBJ2-6	TGTGCCAGCAGCCAAGATAGGGCCAACGTCCTGACTTTC	CASSQDRANVLTF
many	NA	TRBV15	TRBJ1-1	TGTGCCACCAGCAGAGAGGGGCGCCGGGTCACTGAAGCTTTCTTT	CATSREGRRVTEAFF
NA	TRBD1	TRBV7-9	TRBJ1-2	TGTGCCAGCAGCCCCCATCCGGGACAGGGGGCGTTCGGCTACACCTTC	CASSPHPGQGAFGYTF
few	NA	TRBV7-9	TRBJ1-5	TGTGCCAGCAGCTTCGGGGGAGCAGAGCAGCCCCAGCATTTT	CASSFGGAEQPQHF
NA	TRBD2	TRBV10-3	TRBJ2-3	TGTGCCACCGGCGGCGGACTAGCGGGGGGAAGCACAGATACGCAGTATTTT	CATGGGLAGGSTDTQYF
NA	TRBD1	TRBV10-3	TRBJ2-7	TGTGCCACCAGGGGACGGACAGGGAGCTCCTACGAGCAGTACTTC	CATRGRTGSSYEQYF
NA	TRBD2	TRBV7-8	TRBJ2-2	TGTGCCAGCAGCTTCGGACGGGGGGCGAACACCGGGGAGCTGTTTTTT	CASSFGRGANTGELFF
many	TRBD2	TRBV20-1	TRBJ2-5	TGCAGTGCTAACGGGGGGGGAGAGACCCAGTACTTC	CSANGGGETQYF
NA	TRBD2	TRBV2	TRBJ2-5	TGTGCCAGCAGTGCGACTAGCGGGGGGCAAGAGACCCAGTACTTC	CASSATSGGQETQYF
few	TRBD1	TRBV9	TRBJ1-1	TGCGCCAGCAGCTTCCACCGGCGACAGGGGCCCCCGAACACTGAAGCTTTCTTT	CASSFHRRQGPPNTEAFF
few	TRBD1	TRBV14	TRBJ2-2	TGTGCCAGCAGCCAAACAGGGGGCGCCGACGGGGAGCTGTTTTTT	CASSQTGGADGELFF
NA	NA	TRBV7-2	TRBJ1-5	TGTGCCAGCAGCAAAGAGACAGAGCCCAATCAGCCCCAGCATTTT	CASSKETEPNQPQHF
NA	NA	TRBV19	TRBJ2-3	TGTGCCAGTTCCGGGGGAGATACGCAGTATTTT	CASSGGDTQYF
many	TRBD2	TRBV24-1	TRBJ2-5	TGTGCCACCAGTGATTTGCAAGCGGGAGGAATGGAGACCCAGTACTTC	CATSDLQAGGMETQYF
NA	TRBD1	TRBV25-1	TRBJ2-6	TGTGCCAGTGTGGGGGGACAGGCGGCCAGCTCTGGGGCCAACGTCCTGACTTTC	CASVGGQAASSGANVLTF
NA	NA	TRBV7-8	TRBJ1-1	TGTGCCAGCAGTTTTAACGGGGGGACCACTGAAGCTTTCTTT	CASSFNGGTTEAFF
NA	NA	TRBV10-3	TRBJ1-6	TGTGCCATCAGGGCGGCCCTCCACTTT	CAIRAALHF
few	TRBD1	TRBV12-3/TRBV12-4	TRBJ1-2	TGTGCCAGCAGGGGGACAGGGGAAGGCTACACCTTC	CASRGTGEGYTF
NA	NA	TRBV7-8	TRBJ1-1	TGTGCCAGCAGCTTAGTCGCCAGGGATGAAGCTTTCTTT	CASSLVARDEAFF
few	TRBD1	TRBV9	TRBJ1-3	TGTGCCAGCAGCGTATCAGGGGGCGGAAACACCATATATTTT	CASSVSGGGNTIYF
once	NA	TRBV10-3	TRBJ1-6	TGTGCCATCAGTGCGGCCAGGGACAATCAGCCCCTCCACTTT	CAISAARDNQPLHF
NA	TRBD1	TRBV5-5	TRBJ2-7	TGTGCCAGCAGCTTGAGAAGGGGACAGCGCTCCTACGAGCAGTACTTC	CASSLRRGQRSYEQYF
once	NA	TRBV24-1	TRBJ1-3	TGTGCCACCAGTGACATAAGGAACACCATATATTTT	CATSDIRNTIYF
many	NA	TRBV7-9	TRBJ1-6	TGTGCCAGCAGCTTAGCAGGGACATATAATTCACCCCTCCACTTT	CASSLAGTYNSPLHF
many	TRBD1	TRBV7-8	TRBJ2-7	TGTGCCAGCAGCCTACGGACAGGGGGCGAGCAGTACTTC	CASSLRTGGEQYF
many	NA	TRBV11-2	TRBJ1-1	TGTGCCACCAGACATCTCCGCAACACTGAAGCTTTCTTT	CATRHLRNTEAFF
NA	TRBD1	TRBV10-3	TRBJ1-1	TGTGCCATCAGTGCTAAGGACAGGGTTGCTGAAGCTTTCTTT	CAISAKDRVAEAFF
NA	NA	TRBV20-1	TRBJ1-5	TGCAGTGCTAAGAAGACACCAAATAGCAATCAGCCCCAGCATTTT	CSAKKTPNSNQPQHF
many	TRBD1	TRBV29-1	TRBJ2-7	TGCAGCGGAAGAGGGACAGGGCGTTCCTACGAGCAGTACTTC	CSGRGTGRSYEQYF